This T cell receptor beta chain was sequenced for a study of beta chain features in type 1 diabetes. The V and J ends lost 8 bases and 0 bases respectively, with 8 bases between them. CDR1 and CDR2 (germline): MNHEY, SMNVEV (reference sequence). This CDR3 region has 14 residues. This clone was detected only a few times. What it binds is unknown. TCRB transcripts that were expressed got sequenced, as all of the isolated RNA had been reverse transcribed. Libraries were prepared by immunoSEQ multiplex PCR; TCRdb keeps only in-frame clonotypes and omits some of them. Here the sample spans about 160,000 clones, about 7.8% being singletons. There was one heparinised blood draw per donor, averaging around 0.11 L. CD4+ naive, central memory, regulatory and stem cell-like memory cells were sorted via CD45RO/CCR7/CD25/CD127/CD95/CD27. Study results and limitations: The analysis here could not establish whether HLA type shapes TCRB rearrangement. Type 1 diabetes patients had TCRB CDR3s that were shorter (moderately but significantly so) in all four CD4+ subsets.

The receptor comes from a woman aged 40-49 years with type 1 diabetes. The sample taken for sequencing was central memory CD4+ T cells from blood. The rearrangement links TRBV27 to TRBJ1-6; unclear D gene. CDR3 protein: CASRVSSYNSPLHF. CDR3 DNA sequence: TGTGCCAGCCGAGTGAGCTCCTATAATTCACCCCTCCACTTT.